These T cell receptor beta chains were read from a single sample in a study of molecular identifiers for immune sequencing clone quantification. TCRdb reprocessed the PCR reads with MiXCR, giving one entry per CDR3 protein. Found here are just under 650,000 distinct CDR3 sequences, 15% to 20% of them singletons; the top ten hold approximately 0.9%. The sequenced sample consisted of naive CD8+ T cells from blood, with Jurkat cell RNA spiked in. These receptors were collected from a human donor in good health. Some libraries in this study had Jurkat cell RNA spiked in. Each CDR3 is given with its conserved first and last residue. A D gene is named only where the DNA matches it firmly. Some rows have no size entry. The others give once, few or many, or a class for an expanded clone.

CASSLDMGSYEQYF	TGTGCCAGCAGCTTGGACATGGGGTCCTACGAGCAGTACTTC	TRBV5-5	-	many	TRBJ2-7
CASRILDNTNEKLFF	TGTGCCAGCAGGATCCTCGACAACACTAATGAAAAACTGTTTTTT	TRBV28	-	many	TRBJ1-4
CASSQQGEDPYEQYF	TGTGCCAGCAGTCAACAGGGGGAAGACCCCTACGAGCAGTACTTC	TRBV12-3/TRBV12-4	TRBD1	few	TRBJ2-7
CASSLSPPLPGGSYEQYF	TGTGCCAGCAGTTTATCACCCCCTCTGCCGGGAGGTTCCTACGAGCAGTACTTC	TRBV27	TRBD2	few	TRBJ2-7
CASSYRDTSYEQYF	TGTGCCAGTAGTTACCGGGACACCTCCTACGAGCAGTACTTC	TRBV19	-	many	TRBJ2-7
CASSDRGQAYEQYF	TGTGCCAGCAGTGACCGAGGACAGGCGTACGAGCAGTACTTC	TRBV6-1	TRBD1	many	TRBJ2-7
CASSSFVGRVETQYF	TGTGCCAGCAGCTCCTTCGTCGGGAGGGTGGAGACCCAGTACTTC	TRBV7-9	TRBD2	many	TRBJ2-5
CADSVSTPGLVTDTQYF	TGTGCCGACAGCGTCTCCACTCCAGGACTAGTAACAGATACGCAGTATTTT	TRBV9	TRBD2	-	TRBJ2-3
CASTQAAGNTIYF	TGTGCCAGTACCCAGGCGGCCGGAAACACCATATATTTT	TRBV19	-	many	TRBJ1-3
CASSQGRGDTEAFF	TGCGCCAGCAGCCAAGGTAGGGGGGATACTGAAGCTTTCTTT	TRBV4-1	-	many	TRBJ1-1
CASSLATGGRSPLHF	TGTGCCAGCAGCTTAGCGACAGGTGGACGATCACCCCTCCACTTT	TRBV7-9	-	many	TRBJ1-6
CASSVGEGGYEQYF	TGTGCCAGCAGCGTAGGAGAGGGCGGGTACGAGCAGTACTTC	TRBV9	-	-	TRBJ2-7
CASRQGVAQPQHF	TGTGCCAGCAGGCAAGGGGTGGCTCAGCCCCAGCATTTT	TRBV6-5	-	many	TRBJ1-5
CASSFGTGVSSYNSPLHF	TGTGCCAGCAGCTTTGGGACAGGGGTGAGCTCCTATAATTCACCCCTCCACTTT	TRBV7-2	TRBD1	many	TRBJ1-6
CASSQDLGGYNEQFF	TGCGCCAGCAGCCAAGATCTAGGTGGTTACAATGAGCAGTTCTTC	TRBV4-3	-	-	TRBJ2-1
CASSGARDSYNEQFF	TGTGCCAGCAGTGGAGCGAGGGACTCCTACAATGAGCAGTTCTTC	TRBV2	-	-	TRBJ2-1
CSARVFGQGENSPLHF	TGCAGTGCTAGAGTGTTTGGACAGGGGGAAAATTCACCCCTCCACTTT	TRBV20-1	TRBD1	many	TRBJ1-6
CASSVGVQGTDTQYF	TGTGCCAGCAGCGTAGGAGTACAGGGAACAGATACGCAGTATTTT	TRBV9	-	many	TRBJ2-3
CASSYSSVLGQYF	TGTGCCAGCAGTTACTCTTCGGTTCTGGGGCAGTACTTC	TRBV6-5	-	many	TRBJ2-7
CASSVDMEEAGELFF	TGTGCCAGCAGCGTGGACATGGAAGAGGCCGGGGAGCTGTTTTTT	TRBV7-6	-	-	TRBJ2-2
CASSLVIAGAQATDTQYF	TGTGCCAGCAGTTTGGTGATAGCGGGAGCCCAGGCCACAGATACGCAGTATTTT	TRBV12-3/TRBV12-4	TRBD2	many	TRBJ2-3
CASSSPLGVQHF	TGTGCCAGCAGTTCTCCTTTGGGGGTCCAGCATTTT	TRBV27	-	many	TRBJ1-5
CASSQSRRGGLETQYF	TGCGCCAGCAGCCAGTCAAGGCGGGGGGGCCTAGAGACCCAGTACTTC	TRBV4-3	TRBD2	few	TRBJ2-5
CASRGGQGINTGELFF	TGTGCCAGCAGGGGGGGACAGGGAATCAACACCGGGGAGCTGTTTTTT	TRBV2	TRBD1	-	TRBJ2-2
CSGDPGTSGGATYNEQFF	TGCAGTGGGGATCCCGGGACTAGCGGGGGGGCAACCTACAATGAGCAGTTCTTC	TRBV20-1	TRBD2	-	TRBJ2-1
CASPAPFRDRGYGYTF	TGTGCCAGCCCTGCTCCCTTCCGGGACAGGGGGTATGGCTACACCTTC	TRBV2	TRBD1	many	TRBJ1-2
CASSETGGPAEAFF	TGTGCCAGCAGCGAAACAGGGGGTCCAGCTGAAGCTTTCTTT	TRBV27	TRBD1	-	TRBJ1-1
CASSSPPVEVGSPLHF	TGTGCCAGCAGTTCCCCCCCGGTGGAAGTTGGGTCACCCCTCCACTTT	TRBV28	-	many	TRBJ1-6
CASSQKTESYEQYF	TGTGCCAGCAGCCAAAAGACAGAAAGCTACGAGCAGTACTTC	TRBV14	-	-	TRBJ2-7
CASSLELGTDTQYF	TGTGCCAGCAGCTTAGAACTCGGGACAGATACGCAGTATTTT	TRBV11-2	-	-	TRBJ2-3
CASTPWGTSGGEQYF	TGTGCCAGCACCCCCTGGGGGACTAGTGGTGGCGAGCAGTACTTC	TRBV12-3/TRBV12-4	TRBD2	few	TRBJ2-7
CASSTLAGSGTEAFF	TGTGCCAGTAGTACCCTGGCAGGGTCAGGCACTGAAGCTTTCTTT	TRBV19	-	many	TRBJ1-1
CASSYRLTNTRSYEQYF	TGTGCCAGCAGTTACCGGCTTACGAACACCCGCTCCTACGAGCAGTACTTC	TRBV6-5	-	many	TRBJ2-7
CASSLGHQGVTEAFF	TGCGCCAGCAGCCTGGGACACCAAGGGGTCACTGAAGCTTTCTTT	TRBV10-2	-	many	TRBJ1-1
CASSPLAVHEQYF	TGTGCCAGCAGCCCTTTGGCGGTACACGAGCAGTACTTC	TRBV6-2/TRBV6-3	-	many	TRBJ2-7
CASSSQGTSNSYEQYF	TGTGCCAGCAGCAGCCAAGGTACAAGCAACTCCTACGAGCAGTACTTC	TRBV9	-	-	TRBJ2-7
CASSYTRDTETSDTQYF	TGTGCCAGCAGTTACACCCGGGACACAGAAACATCGGATACGCAGTATTTT	TRBV6-5	-	many	TRBJ2-3
CASRGDEGVTEAFF	TGTGCCAGCAGGGGGGACGAGGGGGTCACTGAAGCTTTCTTT	TRBV2	-	many	TRBJ1-1
CASWGGASRAEAFF	TGTGCCAGTTGGGGTGGGGCCTCGCGCGCTGAAGCTTTCTTT	TRBV7-9	-	many	TRBJ1-1
CASSSDAGDSYNEQFF	TGTGCCAGCAGCTCAGATGCGGGAGATTCTTACAATGAGCAGTTCTTC	TRBV7-2	TRBD2	-	TRBJ2-1
CASSLEVRAQNTEAFF	TGTGCCAGCAGTTTAGAGGTTAGGGCCCAGAACACTGAAGCTTTCTTT	TRBV12-3/TRBV12-4	-	-	TRBJ1-1
CASSYGSSGSADTQYF	TGTGCCAGCAGTTACGGGTCTAGCGGTAGCGCAGATACGCAGTATTTT	TRBV6-5	TRBD2	few	TRBJ2-3
CASSLVRSGGYEDTQYF	TGTGCCAGCAGTTTAGTTAGGTCAGGGGGCTATGAAGATACGCAGTATTTT	TRBV12-3/TRBV12-4	TRBD1	many	TRBJ2-3
CASRKGGVMNTGELFF	TGTGCCAGCAGGAAAGGGGGGGTTATGAACACCGGGGAGCTGTTTTTT	TRBV12-3/TRBV12-4	-	-	TRBJ2-2
CASSEPRGWQETQYF	TGTGCCAGCAGTGAACCCCGGGGCTGGCAAGAGACCCAGTACTTC	TRBV2	-	few	TRBJ2-5
CASSNPTSGISRFTDTQYF	TGTGCCAGCAGCAACCCGACTAGCGGGATTTCAAGATTCACAGATACGCAGTATTTT	TRBV7-9	TRBD2	many	TRBJ2-3
CASSLVSAGSQPQHF	TGTGCCAGCAGTTTAGTCTCCGCAGGGAGTCAGCCCCAGCATTTT	TRBV28	-	many	TRBJ1-5
CSARGSGTSGEDTDTQYF	TGCAGTGCTAGAGGCTCCGGGACTAGCGGGGAGGACACAGATACGCAGTATTTT	TRBV20-1	TRBD2	few	TRBJ2-3
CSATTTPMGETQYF	TGCAGTGCTACAACGACTCCCATGGGGGAGACCCAGTACTTC	TRBV20-1	-	few	TRBJ2-5
CASSLPGGVYTGELFF	TGTGCCAGCAGCTTGCCGGGGGGAGTATACACCGGGGAGCTGTTTTTT	TRBV5-5	TRBD2	many	TRBJ2-2
CASSQGGHGYEQYF	TGCGCCAGCAGCCAAGGAGGGCATGGCTACGAGCAGTACTTC	TRBV4-3	-	many	TRBJ2-7